Listed below are T cell receptor beta chains from one sample, sequenced in a study of graft-versus-host responses after intestinal transplantation. The repertoire was sequenced with immunoSEQ multiplex PCR; TCRdb's copy has only in-frame clones and lacks some. The table records about 9,600 clones, 65% to 90% of them present only once. The specimen was ileum tissue, collected almost 750 days after intestinal transplantation. These receptors were taken from a human patient who received an intestinal transplant, so some T cells may come from the graft donor. The CDR3 runs from the conserved cysteine through the conserved F or W. The order of the fields is CDR3 DNA, CDR3 protein, clone size, D gene, V gene, J gene. A D gene is named only where the DNA matches it firmly. Rows may omit the clone size; those that give it use once, few, many or a size class.

TGTGCCAGCAGTTTATCCACAGGTCTCTATGGCTACACCTTC	CASSLSTGLYGYTF	.	.	TRBV28	TRBJ1-2
TGTGCCAGCAGCTCGACAGGGGGCCAAGAGACCCAGTACTTC	CASSSTGGQETQYF	.	TRBD1	TRBV5-5	TRBJ2-5
TGTGCCAGCAGCCTGGGGCCTGACCCCCAAGAGACCCAGTACTTC	CASSLGPDPQETQYF	.	.	TRBV9	TRBJ2-5
TGTGCCAGCCAAGTAACAGGGGACTATGGCTACACCTTC	CASQVTGDYGYTF	.	TRBD1	TRBV5-4	TRBJ1-2
TGTGCCAGCAGTGGGCAGGTTCTAACCTCTGGGGCCAACGTCCTGACTTTC	CASSGQVLTSGANVLTF	.	.	TRBV6-1	TRBJ2-6
TGTGCCAGCAGCCCCCACCCCTCCGGAGGGTCTTACGAGCAGTACTTC	CASSPHPSGGSYEQYF	.	.	TRBV11-2	TRBJ2-7
TGTGCCAGCTCCTCCTCGAACACCGGGGAGCTGTTTTTT	CASSSSNTGELFF	.	.	TRBV7-3	TRBJ2-2
TGTGCCAGCAGACCCAGGACAGGGTTAAACACCGGGGAGCTGTTTTTT	CASRPRTGLNTGELFF	.	TRBD1	TRBV14	TRBJ2-2
TGTGCCAGCAGCTTAGATCCGGGACAGTACAATGAGCAGTTCTTC	CASSLDPGQYNEQFF	.	TRBD1	TRBV11-2	TRBJ2-1
TGTGCCAGCAGCCACGCGGAGGCTAGCGGGAGTGTAGATGAGCAGTTCTTC	CASSHAEASGSVDEQFF	.	TRBD2	TRBV4-2	TRBJ2-1
TGTGCCAGCAGCTTAGGCCGGGGTAGCACTGAAGCTTTCTTT	CASSLGRGSTEAFF	.	.	TRBV11-1	TRBJ1-1
TGTGCCAGCAGCTCCTATCCTTTGGACAGGAGGAATGAGCAGTTCTTC	CASSSYPLDRRNEQFF	.	TRBD1	TRBV11-2	TRBJ2-1
TGTGCCAGCTCACCAGGGGCGGGGCGCGAGCAGTACTTC	CASSPGAGREQYF	.	.	TRBV18	TRBJ2-7
TGTGCCAGCAGCCATGGTGACAGGGGGGAGACCGGGGAGCTGTTTTTT	CASSHGDRGETGELFF	once	TRBD1	TRBV4-2	TRBJ2-2
TGTGCCAGCTCACCACCGAGGGAGGATACGCAGTATTTT	CASSPPREDTQYF	.	.	TRBV18	TRBJ2-3
TGTGCCAGCAGCTTACAAAGCGGGAGGGCCAACAATGAGCAGTTCTTC	CASSLQSGRANNEQFF	.	TRBD2	TRBV7-3	TRBJ2-1
TGTGCCAGTAGTATAGATGCCCCTAGCGGGGGCTACAATGAGCAGTTCTTC	CASSIDAPSGGYNEQFF	.	TRBD2	TRBV19	TRBJ2-1
TGTGCCTGGAGTGAACGACAGCTAAACAAGTCCATATATTTT	CAWSERQLNKSIYF	.	.	TRBV30	TRBJ1-3
TGTGCCAGCAGCTTTCGTGAGGGGGAGCAGTTCTTC	CASSFREGEQFF	.	.	TRBV7-2	TRBJ2-1
TGTGCCAGCAGCTTGCGCGGGGACCCATACAATGAGCAGTTCTTC	CASSLRGDPYNEQFF	once	.	TRBV7-3	TRBJ2-1
TGTGCCAGTAGTCCCGGGACTAGCGCAGCCTACGAGCAGTACTTC	CASSPGTSAAYEQYF	.	TRBD2	TRBV19	TRBJ2-7
TGCGCCAGCAGCCAACGGGGGGGCCAATTACAAGAGACCCAGTACTTC	CASSQRGGQLQETQYF	.	TRBD2	TRBV4-1	TRBJ2-5
TGTGCCAGTAGTATTCTACTAGCGGGAGGCGTTGGTACGCAGTATTTT	CASSILLAGGVGTQYF	.	TRBD2	TRBV19	TRBJ2-3
TGTGCCAGCAGCATCCGAGGACAACTTTATGGCTACACCTTC	CASSIRGQLYGYTF	.	.	TRBV11-3	TRBJ1-2